The rows below give T cell receptor beta chains drawn from one sample of a study of cytomegalovirus exposure and HLA in healthy donors. Sequenced by immunoSEQ multiplex PCR; TCRdb stores in-frame clones only, minus some. Here the sample spans 150,000 to 250,000 clones, about 81% being singletons. Sequencing input: PBMCs. These receptors came from a woman aged 25 to 39 in good health and CMV-seronegative. The CDR3 runs from the conserved cysteine through the conserved F or W. The D gene is left open where the match is weak. Where a row states a size, it is once, few, many or the class of an expanded clone; other rows omit it.

d_gene: NA
v_gene: TRBV5-4
abundance: NA
j_gene: TRBJ1-5
CDR3aa: CASSLSGSNQPQHF
CDR3nt: TGTGCCAGCAGCTTGTCAGGCAGCAATCAGCCCCAGCATTTT

d_gene: TRBD1
v_gene: TRBV19
abundance: NA
j_gene: TRBJ1-3
CDR3aa: CASSQGAALLWGNTIYF
CDR3nt: TGTGCCAGTTCACAGGGGGCAGCCCTCCTCTGGGGAAACACCATATATTTT

d_gene: TRBD1
v_gene: TRBV2
abundance: NA
j_gene: TRBJ2-2
CDR3aa: CASRAHNRGTGELFF
CDR3nt: TGTGCCAGCAGGGCTCATAACAGGGGCACCGGGGAGCTGTTTTTT

d_gene: TRBD1
v_gene: TRBV6-5
abundance: NA
j_gene: TRBJ1-2
CDR3aa: CASSPGQVNYGYTF
CDR3nt: TGTGCCAGCAGCCCTGGACAGGTCAACTATGGCTACACCTTC

d_gene: TRBD1
v_gene: TRBV30
abundance: few
j_gene: TRBJ1-1
CDR3aa: CAWSVGGAPFF
CDR3nt: TGTGCCTGGAGTGTAGGGGGCGCTCCTTTCTTT

d_gene: NA
v_gene: TRBV10-2
abundance: NA
j_gene: TRBJ1-1
CDR3aa: CASSGGQPEAFF
CDR3nt: TGCGCCAGCAGTGGGGGCCAACCCGAAGCTTTCTTT

d_gene: NA
v_gene: TRBV19
abundance: few
j_gene: TRBJ1-1
CDR3aa: CALAGGTEAFF
CDR3nt: TGTGCCCTTGCTGGCGGCACTGAAGCTTTCTTT

d_gene: TRBD2
v_gene: TRBV5-4
abundance: NA
j_gene: TRBJ2-1
CDR3aa: CASSLSGRWNEQFF
CDR3nt: TGTGCCAGCAGCCTTAGCGGGAGATGGAATGAGCAGTTCTTC

d_gene: TRBD1
v_gene: TRBV9
abundance: few
j_gene: TRBJ1-1
CDR3aa: CASSVTGTGHTEAFF
CDR3nt: TGTGCCAGCAGCGTAACCGGGACAGGGCACACTGAAGCTTTCTTT

d_gene: TRBD1
v_gene: TRBV28
abundance: NA
j_gene: TRBJ1-1
CDR3aa: CASSSTLTGGNTEAFF
CDR3nt: TGTGCCAGCAGTTCAACCTTGACAGGGGGTAACACTGAAGCTTTCTTT

d_gene: TRBD1
v_gene: TRBV25-1
abundance: NA
j_gene: TRBJ1-2
CDR3aa: CASSELGQGGSYTF
CDR3nt: TGTGCCAGCAGTGAACTCGGACAGGGTGGAAGCTACACCTTC

d_gene: NA
v_gene: TRBV5-6
abundance: NA
j_gene: TRBJ2-7
CDR3aa: CASSWGDLYEQYF
CDR3nt: TGTGCCAGCAGCTGGGGGGATCTCTACGAGCAGTACTTC

d_gene: NA
v_gene: TRBV5-4
abundance: NA
j_gene: TRBJ2-3
CDR3aa: CASSLDTDTDTQYF
CDR3nt: TGTGCCAGCAGCTTGGACACCGACACAGATACGCAGTATTTT

d_gene: NA
v_gene: TRBV4-1
abundance: NA
j_gene: TRBJ1-5
CDR3aa: CASSQDRGQPQHF
CDR3nt: TGCGCCAGCAGCCAAGATAGGGGTCAGCCCCAGCATTTT

d_gene: NA
v_gene: TRBV7-6
abundance: NA
j_gene: TRBJ1-5
CDR3aa: CASSPLAGNQPQHF
CDR3nt: TGTGCCAGCAGCCCGCTCGCAGGAAATCAGCCCCAGCATTTT

d_gene: NA
v_gene: TRBV6-5
abundance: NA
j_gene: TRBJ1-1
CDR3aa: CASSYSRERNTEAFF
CDR3nt: TGTGCCAGCAGTTACTCCAGGGAACGAAACACTGAAGCTTTCTTT

d_gene: TRBD1
v_gene: TRBV18
abundance: NA
j_gene: TRBJ1-5
CDR3aa: CASSLGGQVNSNQPQHF
CDR3nt: TGTGCCAGCTCACTGGGTGGACAGGTGAATAGCAATCAGCCCCAGCATTTT

d_gene: NA
v_gene: TRBV6-5
abundance: NA
j_gene: TRBJ1-1
CDR3aa: CASQNRGMNTEAFF
CDR3nt: TGTGCCAGCCAGAACCGGGGGATGAACACTGAAGCTTTCTTT

d_gene: NA
v_gene: TRBV7-9
abundance: NA
j_gene: TRBJ2-7
CDR3aa: CASSSVDEQYF
CDR3nt: TGTGCCAGCAGCTCCGTAGACGAGCAGTACTTC

d_gene: TRBD2
v_gene: TRBV6-5
abundance: NA
j_gene: TRBJ2-3
CDR3aa: CASSRSGGGATQYF
CDR3nt: TGTGCCAGCAGCCGAAGCGGGGGAGGGGCTACGCAGTATTTT

d_gene: NA
v_gene: TRBV28
abundance: NA
j_gene: TRBJ2-3
CDR3aa: CASSLISASGTDTQYF
CDR3nt: TGTGCCAGCAGTTTAATCTCGGCTAGCGGCACAGATACGCAGTATTTT

d_gene: NA
v_gene: TRBV9
abundance: once
j_gene: TRBJ2-4
CDR3aa: CASSVAGDVGNIQYF
CDR3nt: TGTGCCAGCAGCGTAGCGGGAGATGTAGGAAACATTCAGTACTTC

d_gene: TRBD2
v_gene: TRBV7-9
abundance: NA
j_gene: TRBJ2-7
CDR3aa: CASSPNRGLAGESEQYF
CDR3nt: TGTGCCAGCAGCCCTAACCGGGGACTAGCGGGGGAAAGCGAGCAGTACTTC